These T cell receptor beta chains were read from a single sample in a study of shared clonotypes between healthy human individuals. The table came from immunoSEQ multiplex PCR; TCRdb's copy has only in-frame clones and leaves some out. The sample consists of 2 million to 2.5 million clones, 90% to 95% of them appearing once. Material: naive CD4+ T cells sorted from blood. The receptors shown here come from a man between 18 and 35 years old in good health. Both conserved end residues are trimmed from each CDR3. The order of the fields is CDR3 protein, V gene, CDR3 length, J gene.

CDR3aa: ASSSQGGTEAF; v_gene: TRBV10-2; len: 11; j_gene: TRBJ1-1
CDR3aa: ASSPHFGQGRDYGYT; v_gene: TRBV7-9; len: 15; j_gene: TRBJ1-2
CDR3aa: ASSTLPEAHTGELF; v_gene: TRBV7-9; len: 14; j_gene: TRBJ2-2
CDR3aa: SAFPGSNTEAF; v_gene: TRBV29-1; len: 11; j_gene: TRBJ1-1
CDR3aa: ASSAAGQAASPLH; v_gene: TRBV6-4; len: 13; j_gene: TRBJ1-6
CDR3aa: ASSSQGALTEAF; v_gene: TRBV7-2; len: 12; j_gene: TRBJ1-1
CDR3aa: ASRSGVLGETQY; v_gene: TRBV19; len: 12; j_gene: TRBJ2-5
CDR3aa: ASSQTVGIEQF; v_gene: TRBV7-2; len: 11; j_gene: TRBJ2-1
CDR3aa: ASGPPSSYNSPLH; v_gene: TRBV19; len: 13; j_gene: TRBJ1-6
CDR3aa: ASSLAPVAGGFLNEQF; v_gene: TRBV5-4; len: 16; j_gene: TRBJ2-1
CDR3aa: ASSRAGTDYYGYT; v_gene: TRBV18; len: 13; j_gene: TRBJ1-2
CDR3aa: ASSIDKAYEQY; v_gene: TRBV19; len: 11; j_gene: TRBJ2-7
CDR3aa: ASSLIGYASTDTQY; v_gene: TRBV5-4; len: 14; j_gene: TRBJ2-3
CDR3aa: ASSADRSDTQY; v_gene: TRBV6-1; len: 11; j_gene: TRBJ2-3
CDR3aa: ASSHSGGQFNEQF; v_gene: TRBV4-2; len: 13; j_gene: TRBJ2-1
CDR3aa: ASRGGGVLHTGELF; v_gene: TRBV9; len: 14; j_gene: TRBJ2-2
CDR3aa: ASSYSVVASYEQY; v_gene: TRBV6-5; len: 13; j_gene: TRBJ2-7
CDR3aa: ASSFSGNTDTQY; v_gene: TRBV19; len: 12; j_gene: TRBJ2-3
CDR3aa: ASMVSRGYTEAF; v_gene: TRBV2; len: 12; j_gene: TRBJ1-1
CDR3aa: ASSPTGQGNYGYT; v_gene: TRBV18; len: 13; j_gene: TRBJ1-2
CDR3aa: ASSPQQASSYEQY; v_gene: TRBV5-4; len: 13; j_gene: TRBJ2-7
CDR3aa: ASSARLVPSTDTQY; v_gene: TRBV2; len: 14; j_gene: TRBJ2-3
CDR3aa: ASSPGQGSEKLF; v_gene: TRBV28; len: 12; j_gene: TRBJ1-4
CDR3aa: ASRLTGPNTEAF; v_gene: TRBV19; len: 12; j_gene: TRBJ1-1